This T cell receptor beta chain came from a study of CD8+ T cells in alopecia areata. Treatment defined: oral pan-JAK inhibitor, 5-10 mg twice daily. Those with alopecia areata gave lesional scalp punch biopsies and peripheral blood. The sequencing template was cDNA reverse transcribed from extracted RNA. Generated by immunoSEQ multiplex PCR, the TCRdb table keeps only in-frame clones and is missing some. This table holds a few hundred thousand clones, 43% found once. The CDR3 covers 15 residues. Trimming left V 0 bases short and J 1 base short, with 9 bases between. CDR1 is GTSNPN, CDR2 SVGIG, per germline (reference sequence). Overall study results and limits: Lesional scalp, notably in alopecia totalis/universalis, had clonality above that of normal scalp. It was observed that many expanded lesional clones persisted in scalp and blood during tofacitinib.

With regard to this clone: Antigen unknown.

This sequence joins TRBV30 and TRBJ1-4, with D perhaps matching TRBD1 (5 bases). The sequenced sample was CD4+ T cells sorted from blood, obtained at roughly week 38, from a patient treated with tofacitinib. This TCR was sampled from a human donor with alopecia areata. The CDR3 nucleotides are TGTGCCTGGAGTGTACGGGGGGGAACTAATGAAAAACTGTTTTTT. Its protein is CAWSVRGGTNEKLFF.